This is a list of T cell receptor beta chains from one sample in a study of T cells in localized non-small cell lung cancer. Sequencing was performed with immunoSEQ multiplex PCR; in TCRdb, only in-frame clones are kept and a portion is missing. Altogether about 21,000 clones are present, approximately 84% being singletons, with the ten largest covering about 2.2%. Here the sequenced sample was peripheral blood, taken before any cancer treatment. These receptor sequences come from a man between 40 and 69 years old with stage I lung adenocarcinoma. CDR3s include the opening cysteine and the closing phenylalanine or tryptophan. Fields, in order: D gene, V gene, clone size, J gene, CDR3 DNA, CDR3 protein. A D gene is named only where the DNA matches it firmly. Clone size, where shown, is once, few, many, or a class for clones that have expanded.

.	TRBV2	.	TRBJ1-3	TGTGCCAGCAGGGCTATCAGCTCTGGAAACACCATATATTTT	CASRAISSGNTIYF
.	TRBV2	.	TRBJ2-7	TGTGCCAGCAGTCACTCCGATAGGGGTCTAGCGTTCTCCTACGAGCAGTACTTC	CASSHSDRGLAFSYEQYF
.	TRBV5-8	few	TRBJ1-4	TGTGCCAGCAGCTTGGCGGGGTACAGCTTTAATGAAAAACTGTTTTTT	CASSLAGYSFNEKLFF
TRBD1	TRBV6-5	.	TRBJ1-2	TGTGCCAGCAGTCAGGACAGGGGAACGTACTATGGCTACACCTTC	CASSQDRGTYYGYTF
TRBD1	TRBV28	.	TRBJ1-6	TGTGCCAGCAGTGAACCGGGACAGGGCGATTCACCCCTCCACTTT	CASSEPGQGDSPLHF
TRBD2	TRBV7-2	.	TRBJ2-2	TGTGCCAGCAGCCAACCGGGACTAGCGGGAGTTGCCGGGGAGCTGTTTTTT	CASSQPGLAGVAGELFF
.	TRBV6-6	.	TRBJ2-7	TGTGCCAGCACCAAAGTTCCGGACGGATCCTACGAGCAGTACTTC	CASTKVPDGSYEQYF
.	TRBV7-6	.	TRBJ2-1	TGTGCCAGCAGCTTAGGGATTAGGGCGGGTATATACAATGAGCAGTTCTTC	CASSLGIRAGIYNEQFF
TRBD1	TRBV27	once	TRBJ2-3	TGTGCCAGCAGTTCCTCACCCCCAGGACAGGGGACTAGCACAGATACGCAGTATTTT	CASSSSPPGQGTSTDTQYF
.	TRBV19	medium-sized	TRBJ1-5	TGTGCCAGTAGTATCGGGCCTCCCCAAGAGAATCAGCCCCAGCATTTT	CASSIGPPQENQPQHF
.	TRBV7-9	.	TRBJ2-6	TGTGCCAGCAGCCCCCGCTGGGCTGGGGCCAACGTCCTGACTTTC	CASSPRWAGANVLTF
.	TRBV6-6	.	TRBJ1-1	TGTGCCAGCAGTCGGGAGAACACTGAAGCTTTCTTT	CASSRENTEAFF
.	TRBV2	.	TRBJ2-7	TGTGCCAGCAGGCCGGGGGTCTACGAGCAGTACTTC	CASRPGVYEQYF
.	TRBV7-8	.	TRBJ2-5	TGTGCCAGCAGCCCTCCCCGGGTTCGACACCAAGAGACCCAGTACTTC	CASSPPRVRHQETQYF
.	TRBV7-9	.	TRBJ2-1	TGTGCCAGCAGCTTAGAAAGTGAGCAGTTCTTC	CASSLESEQFF
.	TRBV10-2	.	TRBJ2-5	TGCGCCAGCAGTGAGTCGAGGGGTACAGAGACCCAGTACTTC	CASSESRGTETQYF
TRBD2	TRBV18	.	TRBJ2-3	TGTGCCAGCTCACCTATACTAGCGGGAGGGTCAGATACGCAGTATTTT	CASSPILAGGSDTQYF
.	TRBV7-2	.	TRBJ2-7	TGTGCCAGCAGCCCCTCGGGATACGAGCAGTACTTC	CASSPSGYEQYF
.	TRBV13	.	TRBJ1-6	TGTGCCAGCAGCTTAAATGGACCCCTCCACTTT	CASSLNGPLHF
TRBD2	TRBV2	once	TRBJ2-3	TGTGCCAGCAGGTCACTAGCGGGCTTCACAGATACGCAGTATTTT	CASRSLAGFTDTQYF
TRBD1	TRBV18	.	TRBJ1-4	TGTGCCAGCTCCACCCAGACAGGGGAGCTAAAACTGTTTTTT	CASSTQTGELKLFF
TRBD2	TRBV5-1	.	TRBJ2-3	TGCGCCAGCAGCCTTAGCGGGGGGGCGGAAAGGACGCAGTATTTT	CASSLSGGAERTQYF
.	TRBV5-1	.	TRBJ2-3	TGCGCCAGCAGCTATGGGGGCCTGACAGCTAGCACAGATACGCAGTATTTT	CASSYGGLTASTDTQYF
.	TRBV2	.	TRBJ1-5	TGTGCCAGCAGTGAACTGTCGGCCAATCAGCCCCAGCATTTT	CASSELSANQPQHF
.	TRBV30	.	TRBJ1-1	TGTGCCTGGAGTGTGACGGACCCTGGACCTGAAGCTTTCTTT	CAWSVTDPGPEAFF
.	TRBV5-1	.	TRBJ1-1	TGCGCCAGCAGCTTGATTGGGGGAGGGAACACTGAAGCTTTCTTT	CASSLIGGGNTEAFF
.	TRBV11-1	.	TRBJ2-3	TGTGCCAGCAGGCGCACAGATACGCAGTATTTT	CASRRTDTQYF
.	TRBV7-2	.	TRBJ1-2	TGTGCCAGCAGCCCATCGACAGGAGGGGTTAACTATGGCTACACCTTC	CASSPSTGGVNYGYTF
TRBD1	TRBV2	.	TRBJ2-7	TGTGCCAGCAGCTCTAGGACAGGGGTGGGAGGTGAGCAGTACTTC	CASSSRTGVGGEQYF
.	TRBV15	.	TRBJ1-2	TGTGCCACCAGCAGAGATGTGGGGGAAACTAACTATGGCTACACCTTC	CATSRDVGETNYGYTF